This T cell receptor beta chain originates from a study of technical replicates of blood from a handful of donors (TCRdb year 2017). Between the V and J ends, shortened by 2 bases and 0 bases respectively, the junction contains 10 bases. The germline V gene specifies SGHVS as CDR1 and FNYEAQ as CDR2. The CDR3 numbers 16 residues from cysteine through phenylalanine. Just the 48-base CDR3 DNA is kept, in frame starting at base 1. Libraries were prepared through the immunoSEQ multiplex PCR assay. The table was pulled from immuneACCESS by TCRdb, which kept in-frame rearrangements only. Such tables lose some clones; where checked, under half of the loss comes from unresolved V genes, and the rest has no known cause. This sample is represented by about 79,000 clones; more than 85% of them were singletons. The ten largest clones take up approximately 0.4% of the sample. Turning to this clone: Its antigen specificity is not known. No base-level quality is on record; no much larger clone is a single base apart.

This receptor was taken from a human donor in good health. Some clones in this sample may be carry-over from other donors' samples. Sequenced: T cells isolated from PBMCs. The rearranged chain carries TRBV7-6 and TRBJ1-4; confidence is insufficient to name the D gene. The DNA is as follows: TGTGCCAGCAGCTTAAATCCAGGCGCAACTAATGAAAAACTGTTTTTT. It encodes CASSLNPGATNEKLFF.